These 4 T cell receptor beta chains were sequenced from one sample in a study of T cells in Graves' hyperthyroidism and ophthalmopathy. From RNA transcripts, TCR beta CDR3 regions were amplified. A set of HTBI primers served as the primers for a first-round RT-PCR of the TCR CDR3. TCRdb fed the multiplex PCR reads into MiXCR, producing one record per CDR3 protein. The sample contains some 420,000 distinct CDR3 sequences, roughly an eighth of which appear only once. Sequenced: blood. These receptors all stem from a young woman with Graves' hyperthyroidism.

V is TRBV6-6 and J is TRBJ1-2; TRBD1 might be the D (6 bases). CDR3 size: 15 residues. Deletions cut 0 bases from V and 4 bases from J, with 12 bases between. CDR1 and CDR2 (germline): MNHNY, SVGAGI (reference sequence). This CDR3 is CASSYSRGASYGYTF. CDR3 bases: TGTGCCAGCAGTTACTCCAGGGGAGCAAGCTATGGCTACACCTTC.

The sample holds many counts of this clonotype. The chain recombines TRBV11-3 with TRBJ1-1; D ambiguous. Germline V gene data show CDR1 as SGHNT and CDR2 as YENEEA. The CDR3 has 13 residues. V lost 0 bases and J 2 bases, leaving 4 bases between the germline ends. DNA for the CDR3: TGTGCCAGCAGCTTAGAGGATAACACTGAAGCTTTCTTT. Translated, it gives CASSLEDNTEAFF.

This clonotype was picked up many times. The chain links TRBV30 to TRBJ2-7, with a possible D match to TRBD1 (5 bases). Trimming removed 1 base at V and 2 bases at J, with 9 bases between. CDR1 is GTSNPN, CDR2 SVGIG, per germline (reference sequence). CDR3 length: 13 amino acids. The CDR3 is CAWSASDTYEQYF. The CDR3 DNA is TGTGCCTGGAGTGCCTCGGACACCTACGAGCAGTACTTC.

This clonotype was seen repeatedly, ten times or more. J is TRBJ1-5 and V is TRBV10-3, with a possible D match to TRBD1 (6 bases). The CDR3 is made up of 15 amino acids. Germline CDR1 and CDR2: ENHRY and SYGVKD. V was cut by 0 bases and J by 7 bases, with 13 bases left in between. This CDR3 reads CAISESGVGGQPQHF. CDR3 DNA sequence: TGTGCCATCAGTGAGTCTGGGGTAGGGGGGCAGCCCCAGCATTTT.